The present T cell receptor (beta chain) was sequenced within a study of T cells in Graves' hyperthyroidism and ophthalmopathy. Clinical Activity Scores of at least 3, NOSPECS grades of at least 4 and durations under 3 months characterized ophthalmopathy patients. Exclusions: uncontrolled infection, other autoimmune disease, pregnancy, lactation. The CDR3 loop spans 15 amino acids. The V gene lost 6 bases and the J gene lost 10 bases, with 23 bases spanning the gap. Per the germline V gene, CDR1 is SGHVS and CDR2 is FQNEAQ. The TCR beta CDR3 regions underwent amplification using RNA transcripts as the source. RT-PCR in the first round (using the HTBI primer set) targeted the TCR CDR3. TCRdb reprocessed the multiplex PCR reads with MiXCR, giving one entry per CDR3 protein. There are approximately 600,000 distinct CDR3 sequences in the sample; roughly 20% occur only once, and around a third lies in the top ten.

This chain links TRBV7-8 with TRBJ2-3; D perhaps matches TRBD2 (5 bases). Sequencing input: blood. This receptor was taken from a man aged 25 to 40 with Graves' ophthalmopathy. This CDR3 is CASRALMDSYGPQYF. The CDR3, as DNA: TGTGCCAGCAGAGCTCTTATGGACTCCTACGGTCCGCAGTATTTT.